The rows below give T cell receptor beta chains drawn from one sample of a study of blood T cell repertoires in COVID-19. This table comes from immunoSEQ multiplex PCR, and its TCRdb copy is limited to in-frame clones, with some not included. The data show approximately 220,000 clones, approximately 83% seen once. Specimen: peripheral blood. The receptors derive from a woman aged 55-70 years with acute or convalescent COVID-19. CDR3s include the opening cysteine and the closing phenylalanine or tryptophan. A D gene is named only where the DNA matches it firmly. Some rows have no size entry. The others give once, few or many, or a class for an expanded clone.

clone_size	j_call	d_call	v_call	cdr3_nt	cdr3_aa
few	TRBJ1-1	.	TRBV7-3	TGTGCCAGCAGAGATCCGGGAGGGGACACTGAAGCTTTCTTT	CASRDPGGDTEAFF
.	TRBJ2-3	TRBD2	TRBV7-2	TGTGCCAGCAGCCCAGGACTAGCGGGGGGTGATACGCAGTATTTT	CASSPGLAGGDTQYF
.	TRBJ2-4	TRBD2	TRBV12-3/TRBV12-4	TGTGCCAGCAGTCCTCGACAGCGGGGCATTCAGTACTTC	CASSPRQRGIQYF
.	TRBJ2-7	TRBD1	TRBV27	TGTGCCAGCAGGACCGGGACAGGGGGCTACGAGCAGTACTTC	CASRTGTGGYEQYF
.	TRBJ1-2	.	TRBV14	TGTGCCAGCAGCCTTCGGGCAGGCAGAGGGGGCTACACCTTC	CASSLRAGRGGYTF
.	TRBJ1-1	.	TRBV7-2	TGTGCCAGCAGCTTTGGGACACACACTGAAGCTTTCTTT	CASSFGTHTEAFF
once	TRBJ2-7	TRBD1	TRBV5-1	TGCGCCAGCAGCTGGGGACAGGGGACCGACGAGCAGTACTTC	CASSWGQGTDEQYF
.	TRBJ1-2	TRBD1	TRBV28	TGTGCCAGCAGTTTTTATGAGACAGGGGCTGGAGGCTACACCTTC	CASSFYETGAGGYTF
once	TRBJ2-1	TRBD2	TRBV7-3	TGTGCCAGCAGCTTACTCAGTAGCGGGGGGGCCGACAATGAGCAGTTCTTC	CASSLLSSGGADNEQFF
.	TRBJ2-5	TRBD2	TRBV5-4	TGTGCCAGCAGCCCAAACAGCGGGGGGGAGACCCAGTACTTC	CASSPNSGGETQYF
.	TRBJ2-4	TRBD2	TRBV7-9	TGTGCCAGCAGCGCTAGCGGGGGGAAAAACATTCAGTACTTC	CASSASGGKNIQYF
.	TRBJ2-7	TRBD2	TRBV6-6	TGTGCCAGCAGACCGGGGGGGGGCTACGAGCAGTACTTC	CASRPGGGYEQYF
.	TRBJ1-1	TRBD1	TRBV28	TGTGCCGCAACAGGGGGAATGAACACTGAAGCTTTCTTT	CAATGGMNTEAFF
.	TRBJ1-2	.	TRBV27	TGTGCCAGCAGTTTAATGTCGCAGGGGCCTTATGGCTACACCTTC	CASSLMSQGPYGYTF
once	TRBJ1-6	.	TRBV9	TGTGCCAGCAGCGTTGGGACTGGGGGAAATTCACCCCTCCACTTT	CASSVGTGGNSPLHF
few	TRBJ2-7	TRBD1	TRBV5-6	TGTGCCAGCAGCTTACAGGGGGCCGAGCAGTACTTC	CASSLQGAEQYF
.	TRBJ1-3	.	TRBV10-3	TGTGCCATCAGTGACGTGAGCTCTGGAAACACCATATATTTT	CAISDVSSGNTIYF
.	TRBJ1-2	TRBD1	TRBV27	TGTGCCAGCAGTTTTAAGGGGGCGGGGTATGGCTACACCTTC	CASSFKGAGYGYTF
.	TRBJ2-5	.	TRBV7-2	TGTGCCAGCAGCTTAGCTAGGGGTCCCCAAGAGACCCAGTACTTC	CASSLARGPQETQYF
few	TRBJ1-2	.	TRBV6-1	TGTGCCAGCAGTGAAGCCAGGGCCGGGGGCTACACCTTC	CASSEARAGGYTF
.	TRBJ1-5	TRBD1	TRBV18	TGTGCCAGCTCGCCCTTGCCGGCGACAGGGATAAGCAATCAGCCCCAGCATTTT	CASSPLPATGISNQPQHF
.	TRBJ1-2	.	TRBV28	TGTGCCAGCAGTTCCCTATTCCCTGCGGCCTACACCTTC	CASSSLFPAAYTF
.	TRBJ1-2	TRBD1	TRBV10-1	TGCGCCAGCAGCAAAGGACAGGGGGCGATTGGCTACACCTTC	CASSKGQGAIGYTF
.	TRBJ1-1	TRBD1	TRBV7-2	TGTGCCAGCAGCTCGGGACAGGTCACTGAAGCTTTCTTT	CASSSGQVTEAFF
.	TRBJ2-3	TRBD1	TRBV3-1/TRBV3-2	TGTGCCAGCAGCCACTCGACAGGGTGGGGCACAGATACGCAGTATTTT	CASSHSTGWGTDTQYF
.	TRBJ1-6	TRBD1	TRBV6-5	TGTGCCAGCAGTTACCCACACAGGGGGGTGACATATTCCCTCCACTTT	CASSYPHRGVTYSLHF
once	TRBJ2-1	.	TRBV7-7	TGTGCTAGCAGCTTTTCAACTACGCTCAATGAGCAGTTCTTC	CASSFSTTLNEQFF
.	TRBJ1-6	.	TRBV7-9	TGTGCCAGCAGCCCCCTTTCCGAGGCCCTCCACTTT	CASSPLSEALHF
.	TRBJ2-7	.	TRBV12-3/TRBV12-4	TGTGCCAGCAGTTTAATGCGGATCGACGAGCAGTACTTC	CASSLMRIDEQYF
.	TRBJ2-2	TRBD2	TRBV7-8	TGTGCCAGCAGCTTAAGGCTAGCGGGGGCTAACACCGGGGAGCTGTTTTTT	CASSLRLAGANTGELFF
.	TRBJ1-2	.	TRBV4-2	TGTGCCAGCAGCCAGGAGTTGGTCCCTACCTATGGCTACACCTTC	CASSQELVPTYGYTF
.	TRBJ1-6	.	TRBV10-3	TGTGCCATCAGTGAGTCCGGGGTGGGCGCCTATAATTCACCCCTCCACTTT	CAISESGVGAYNSPLHF
.	TRBJ2-7	.	TRBV2	TGTGCCAGCAGTGGACAACCAAACGGTGTCTACGAGCAGTACTTC	CASSGQPNGVYEQYF
.	TRBJ2-7	TRBD2	TRBV24-1	TGTGCCACCGAAAATCAGGGGACTAGAACCTACGAGCAGTACTTC	CATENQGTRTYEQYF
once	TRBJ2-7	.	TRBV30	TGTGCCTGGAGTGCCGGGAACGAGCAGTACTTC	CAWSAGNEQYF
.	TRBJ2-2	TRBD2	TRBV4-2	TGTGCCAGCAGCCAGCACGGGACTACGAACACCGGGGAGCTGTTTTTT	CASSQHGTTNTGELFF
.	TRBJ1-1	TRBD1	TRBV5-1	TGCGCCAGCAGCGCCATTCAGGGACAGGGCATGAACACTGAAGCTTTCTTT	CASSAIQGQGMNTEAFF
few	TRBJ1-6	.	TRBV5-4	TGTGCCAGCAGCTTGGACTCAGGGGTAGGCTCACCCCTCCACTTT	CASSLDSGVGSPLHF
.	TRBJ2-1	TRBD2	TRBV7-9	TGTGCCAGTGGACTAGCGGGGTCCAATGAGCAGTTCTTC	CASGLAGSNEQFF
.	TRBJ1-6	TRBD1	TRBV27	TGTGCCAGCAGTTTAAAGGGGACAGGGATGGTATCACCCCTCCACTTT	CASSLKGTGMVSPLHF